This T cell receptor beta chain is drawn from a study of T-cell memory formation after mild COVID-19. The CDR3 covers 15 residues. V gave up 3 bases and J gave up 6 bases, with 15 bases separating them. The germline CDR1 and CDR2 sequences are SGHTA and FQGTGA. In this sample, this clonotype turned up a few times. From the 5' RACE reads, TCRdb called clonotypes with MiXCR, one entry per CDR3 protein. The sample has over 350,000 distinct CDR3 sequences; less than 25% are singletons. This receptor was obtained from an adult woman who had mild COVID-19 (a few samples of this study predate the infection). Cell type and time point are not known. The sequenced sample was PBMCs or a T cell subset sorted from them (not recorded which). The chain combines TRBV7-3 with TRBJ2-1; TRBD2 is a possible D gene (6 bases). The CDR3 DNA is TGTGCCAGCAGCTTGGGGGGTGTAATAGTCAATGAGCAGTTCTTC. Protein product: CASSLGGVIVNEQFF. Based on the CDR3 plus reference TRBV7-3 and TRBJ2-1, the full variable domain is GAGVSQTPSNKVTEKGKYVELRCDPISGHTALYWYRQSLGQGPEFLIYFQGTGAADDSGLPNDRFFAVRPEGSVSTLKIQRTERGDSAVYLCASSLGGVIVNEQFFGPGTRLTVL.